The TCR beta chain under discussion was sequenced for a study of blood T cell repertoires in COVID-19. The CDR3 has 13 amino acids. Germline CDR1 is SGHVS and CDR2 is FQNEAQ. TCRdb's copy holds only in-frame clones and misses some; the assay was immunoSEQ multiplex PCR. The profile shows some 190,000 clones, 88% of them singletons. About this clone itself: At one end, the junction sequence differs from germline, possibly due to a read error.

The V gene is TRBV7-8, the J gene TRBJ1-1, with D possibly TRBD1 on 6 matching bases. The clonotype was recovered from a man aged 25 to 45 with acute or convalescent COVID-19. Sample: peripheral blood. CDR3 region: CASSSTPNRVSSF. CDR3 coding DNA: TGTGCCAGCAGCTCAACCCCAAACAGGGTTTCCAGCTTT.